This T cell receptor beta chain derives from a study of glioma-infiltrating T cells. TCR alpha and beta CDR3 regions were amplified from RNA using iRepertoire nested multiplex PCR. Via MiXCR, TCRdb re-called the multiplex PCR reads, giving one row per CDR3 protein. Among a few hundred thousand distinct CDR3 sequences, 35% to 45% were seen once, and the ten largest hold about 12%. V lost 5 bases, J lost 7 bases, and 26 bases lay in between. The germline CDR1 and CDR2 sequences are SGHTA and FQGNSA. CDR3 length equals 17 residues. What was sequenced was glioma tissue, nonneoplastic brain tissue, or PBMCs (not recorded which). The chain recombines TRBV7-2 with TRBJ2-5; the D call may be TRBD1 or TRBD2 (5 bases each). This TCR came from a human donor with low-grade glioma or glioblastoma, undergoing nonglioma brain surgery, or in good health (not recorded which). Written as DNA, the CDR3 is TGTGCCAGCAGCCCCCCGGGGCTAGCAAATTCGGATCGGACCCAGTACTTC. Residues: CASSPPGLANSDRTQYF.